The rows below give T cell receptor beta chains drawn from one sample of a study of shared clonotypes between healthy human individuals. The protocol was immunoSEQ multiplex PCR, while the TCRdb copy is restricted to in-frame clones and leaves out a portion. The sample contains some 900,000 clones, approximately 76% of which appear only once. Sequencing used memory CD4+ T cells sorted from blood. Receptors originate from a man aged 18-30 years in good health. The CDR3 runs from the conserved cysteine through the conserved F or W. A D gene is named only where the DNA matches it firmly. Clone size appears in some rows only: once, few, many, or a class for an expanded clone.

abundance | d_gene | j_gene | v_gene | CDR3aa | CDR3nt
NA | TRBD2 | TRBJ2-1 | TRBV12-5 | CASGPGGAVNEQFF | TGTGCTAGTGGTCCGGGGGGGGCGGTCAATGAGCAGTTCTTC
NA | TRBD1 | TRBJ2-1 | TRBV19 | CASSTPRIQGAGEQFF | TGTGCCAGTAGTACCCCGAGGATACAGGGGGCAGGTGAGCAGTTCTTC
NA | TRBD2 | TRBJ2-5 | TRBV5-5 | CASSPPGGLETQYF | TGTGCCAGCAGCCCCCCGGGGGGGTTGGAGACCCAGTACTTC
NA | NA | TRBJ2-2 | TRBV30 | CAWSDGGELFF | TGTGCCTGGAGCGATGGGGGGGAGCTGTTTTTT
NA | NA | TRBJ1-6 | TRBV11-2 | CASSHGTQGASPLHF | TGTGCCAGCAGCCACGGAACCCAGGGTGCATCACCCCTCCACTTT
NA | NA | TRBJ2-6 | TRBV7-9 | CASSQQGGGANVLTF | TGTGCCAGCAGCCAGCAGGGAGGTGGGGCCAACGTCCTGACTTTC
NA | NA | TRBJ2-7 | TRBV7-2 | CASSSGRGRGNEQYF | TGTGCCAGCAGCTCCGGGCGGGGCCGGGGGAACGAGCAGTACTTC
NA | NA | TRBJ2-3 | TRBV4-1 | CASSQVANTDTQYF | TGCGCCAGCAGCCAAGTGGCGAACACAGATACGCAGTATTTT
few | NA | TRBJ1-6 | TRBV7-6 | CASSLNTYSPLHF | TGTGCCAGCAGCTTGAACACCTACTCGCCCCTCCACTTT
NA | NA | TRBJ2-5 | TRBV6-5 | CASRSPGSFYF | TGTGCCAGCCGGTCCCCTGGTAGCTTCTACTTC
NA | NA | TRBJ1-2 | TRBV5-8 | CASTERDFFRFGYTF | TGTGCCAGCACCGAACGGGACTTCTTTCGATTCGGCTACACCTTC
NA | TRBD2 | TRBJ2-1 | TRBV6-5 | CASSYRLAGYNEQFF | TGTGCCAGCAGTTATAGACTAGCGGGGTACAATGAGCAGTTCTTC
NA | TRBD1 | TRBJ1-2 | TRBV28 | CASTDRAGHYGYTF | TGTGCCAGCACGGACAGGGCAGGGCACTATGGCTACACCTTC
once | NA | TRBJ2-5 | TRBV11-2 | CASSFDRQETQYF | TGTGCCAGCAGCTTCGACAGGCAAGAGACCCAGTACTTC
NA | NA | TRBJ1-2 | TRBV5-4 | CASSFDRPYGYTF | TGTGCCAGCAGCTTTGACAGACCCTATGGCTACACCTTC
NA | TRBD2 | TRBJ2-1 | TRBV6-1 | CASSEAGGKYNEQFF | TGTGCCAGCAGTGAGGCGGGGGGGAAATACAATGAGCAGTTCTTC
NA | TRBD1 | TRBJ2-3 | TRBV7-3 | CASSPGRTGSRTDTQYF | TGTGCCAGCAGCCCAGGGCGGACAGGGTCGAGAACAGATACGCAGTATTTT
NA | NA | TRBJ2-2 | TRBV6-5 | CASLRGGNTGELFF | TGTGCCAGCCTAAGGGGGGGGAACACCGGGGAGCTGTTTTTT
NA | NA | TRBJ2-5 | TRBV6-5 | CASSPVGGMVETQYF | TGTGCCAGCAGCCCCGTAGGGGGTATGGTAGAGACCCAGTACTTC
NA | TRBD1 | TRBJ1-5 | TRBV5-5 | CASTSGAGGIQGNQPQHF | TGTGCCAGCACCTCGGGGGCAGGGGGAATTCAGGGCAATCAGCCCCAGCATTTT
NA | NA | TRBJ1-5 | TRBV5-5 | CASSPRLTDNQPQHF | TGTGCCAGCAGCCCGCGGCTGACGGACAATCAGCCCCAGCATTTT
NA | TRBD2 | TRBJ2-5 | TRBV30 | CAWRSGRGGLIETQYF | TGTGCCTGGAGAAGCGGGAGAGGCGGGCTGATAGAGACCCAGTACTTC
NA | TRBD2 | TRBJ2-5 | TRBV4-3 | CASSQAAGLAAPQYF | TGCGCCAGCAGCCAAGCTGCGGGACTAGCGGCACCCCAGTACTTC
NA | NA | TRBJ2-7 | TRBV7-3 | CASSLDAHEQYF | TGTGCCAGCAGCTTAGACGCGCACGAGCAGTACTTC
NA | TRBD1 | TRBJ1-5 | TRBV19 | CASTTGQTRNQPQHF | TGTGCCAGTACAACGGGACAGACCAGAAATCAGCCCCAGCATTTT
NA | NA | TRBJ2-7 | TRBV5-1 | CASSLAGLYEQYF | TGCGCCAGCAGCTTGGCGGGTCTATACGAGCAGTACTTC
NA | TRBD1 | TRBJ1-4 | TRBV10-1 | CASSESRDRARPEKLFF | TGCGCCAGCAGTGAGTCCCGGGACAGGGCAAGACCTGAAAAACTGTTTTTT
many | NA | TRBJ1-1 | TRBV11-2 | CASSLERNTEAFF | TGTGCCAGCAGCTTAGAACGGAACACTGAAGCTTTCTTT
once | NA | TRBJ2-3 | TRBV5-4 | CASSGREFTDTQYF | TGTGCCAGCAGCGGCAGGGAGTTTACAGATACGCAGTATTTT
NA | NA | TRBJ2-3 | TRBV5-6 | CASSWGGTGTDTQYF | TGTGCCAGCAGCTGGGGAGGGACAGGCACAGATACGCAGTATTTT
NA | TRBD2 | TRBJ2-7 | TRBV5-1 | CASSLTAGGTSYEQYF | TGCGCCAGCAGCTTAACCGCGGGAGGTACCTCCTACGAGCAGTACTTC
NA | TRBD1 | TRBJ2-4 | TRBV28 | CASSSGTGRTKNIQYF | TGTGCCAGCAGTTCCGGGACAGGGAGGACCAAAAACATTCAGTACTTC
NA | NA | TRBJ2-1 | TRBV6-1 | CASSGQDYNEQFF | TGTGCCAGCAGTGGGCAGGACTACAATGAGCAGTTCTTC
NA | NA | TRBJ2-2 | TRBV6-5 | CASSSGGAYLGELFF | TGTGCCAGCAGTTCGGGGGGCGCATATCTAGGGGAGCTGTTTTTT
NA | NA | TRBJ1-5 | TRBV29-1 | CSVAGGNSNQPQHF | TGCAGCGTTGCCGGGGGAAATAGCAATCAGCCCCAGCATTTT
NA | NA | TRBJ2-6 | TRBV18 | CASSPRSPISGANVLTF | TGTGCCAGCTCACCACGATCCCCCATCTCTGGGGCCAACGTCCTGACTTTC
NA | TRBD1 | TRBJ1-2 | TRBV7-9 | CASSFQGAVGYTF | TGTGCCAGCAGCTTCCAGGGGGCGGTCGGCTACACCTTC
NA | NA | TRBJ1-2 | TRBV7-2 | CASSEAGILNGYTF | TGTGCCAGCAGCGAGGCAGGAATTTTAAATGGCTACACCTTC
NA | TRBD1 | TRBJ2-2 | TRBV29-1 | CSVDEGWARGRQNSNTGELFF | TGCAGCGTTGATGAAGGTTGGGCCAGGGGGCGTCAAAATTCGAACACCGGGGAGCTGTTTTTT
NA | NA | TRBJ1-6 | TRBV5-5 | CASSLSDGNSPLHF | TGTGCCAGCAGCTTGAGCGACGGTAATTCACCCCTCCACTTT
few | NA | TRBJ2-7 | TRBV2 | CASTGLSYEQYF | TGTGCCAGCACAGGCCTCTCTTACGAGCAGTACTTC
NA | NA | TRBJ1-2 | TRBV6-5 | CASSYSTLDRSYGYTF | TGTGCCAGCAGTTACTCGACCCTGGACAGAAGTTATGGCTACACCTTC
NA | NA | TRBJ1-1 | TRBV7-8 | CASSSIRENTEAFF | TGTGCCAGCAGCTCTATCAGGGAGAACACTGAAGCTTTCTTT
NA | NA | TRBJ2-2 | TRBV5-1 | CASSSRTDTGELFF | TGCGCCAGCAGCTCGCGGACAGACACCGGGGAGCTGTTTTTT
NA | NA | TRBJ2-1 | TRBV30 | CAWSVVRAMILASHEQFF | TGTGCCTGGAGTGTAGTTAGAGCCATGATTCTTGCGTCGCATGAGCAGTTCTTC
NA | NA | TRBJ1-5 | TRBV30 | CAWSEDSNQPQHF | TGTGCCTGGAGTGAAGATAGCAATCAGCCCCAGCATTTT
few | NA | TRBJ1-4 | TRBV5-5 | CASSLVTGSVEKLFF | TGTGCCAGCAGCTTGGTAACAGGATCAGTTGAAAAACTGTTTTTT
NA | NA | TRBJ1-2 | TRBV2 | CASSEWGNYGYTF | TGTGCCAGCAGTGAATGGGGGAACTATGGCTACACCTTC
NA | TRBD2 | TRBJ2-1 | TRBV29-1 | CSVVMRLAENEQFF | TGCAGCGTTGTAATGAGGCTAGCGGAAAATGAGCAGTTCTTC
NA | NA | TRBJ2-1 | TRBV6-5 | CASSRESSGEQFF | TGTGCCAGTTCGAGGGAATCCTCGGGTGAGCAGTTCTTC
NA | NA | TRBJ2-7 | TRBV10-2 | CASSGRGYEQYF | TGCGCCAGCAGCGGAAGAGGGTACGAGCAGTACTTC
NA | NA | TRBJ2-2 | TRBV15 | CATSGQGPAELFF | TGTGCCACCAGCGGACAAGGCCCTGCGGAGCTGTTTTTT
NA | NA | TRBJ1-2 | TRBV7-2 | CASKASSMGVGYTF | TGTGCCAGCAAAGCTTCGTCCATGGGGGTTGGCTACACCTTC
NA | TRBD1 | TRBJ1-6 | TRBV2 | CASEGGQGGNSPLHF | TGTGCCAGCGAGGGAGGACAGGGAGGTAATTCACCCCTCCACTTT
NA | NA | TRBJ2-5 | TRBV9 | CASSVDGEGTQYF | TGTGCCAGCAGCGTAGACGGAGAAGGGACCCAGTACTTC
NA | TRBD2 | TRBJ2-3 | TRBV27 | CASRRGATDTQYF | TGTGCCAGCAGGCGGGGGGCCACAGATACGCAGTATTTT
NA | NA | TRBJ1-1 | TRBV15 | CATSRDPLAGSEAFF | TGTGCCACCAGCAGAGACCCCCTGGCGGGTTCTGAAGCTTTCTTT
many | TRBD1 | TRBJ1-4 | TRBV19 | CASIVRQGATEKLFF | TGTGCCAGTATCGTCAGACAGGGGGCTACGGAAAAACTGTTTTTT
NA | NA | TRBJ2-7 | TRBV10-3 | CAISEPSEQYF | TGTGCCATCAGTGAACCCAGCGAGCAGTACTTC
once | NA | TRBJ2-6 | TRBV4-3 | CASSQGGSGANVLTF | TGCGCCAGCAGCCAAGGGGGTTCTGGGGCCAACGTCCTGACTTTC